Detailed here is one T cell receptor beta chain. Its antigen is undetermined. The sample belongs to a study of Ad26.COV2.S vaccination and SARS-CoV-2 variants. Across the whole study: The trial was COV1001 and the donor's arm was Ad26.COV2.S. Broader study findings: Vaccinated and placebo-treated recipients had similar non-spike TCR breadth. People given the vaccine had a wider spike-specific TCR breadth than placebo recipients did.

Treatment reported: 19 received Ad26.COV2.S at low or high dose, single or two shots; 5 received placebo; per-sample allocation not given. Sampling was performed 63 days after the first vaccine or placebo injection. Germline CDR1 WNHNN, CDR2 SYGVQD (reference sequence). There are 13 residues in the CDR3. V was cut by 7 bases and J by 7 bases, with 14 bases left in between. This table comes from immunoSEQ multiplex PCR, and its TCRdb copy is limited to in-frame clones, with some not included. Here the sample spans hundreds of thousands of clones, more than 80% being singletons. This sequence joins TRBV10-1 and TRBJ2-1; no firm D call. The sample in question was peripheral blood, obtained in a trial of Ad26.COV2.S vaccine versus placebo. The receptor was derived from a person between 18 and 65 years old who received the Ad26.COV2.S COVID-19 vaccine or a placebo. The CDR3 region is CASKPPAENEQFF. The CDR3 nucleotides are TGCGCCAGCAAGCCCCCCGCGGAAAATGAGCAGTTCTTC.